This paragraph reports one T cell receptor beta chain. V dropped 10 bases and J dropped 7 bases, with 17 bases sitting between them. The CDR3 loop spans 12 amino acids. Per germline, CDR1 ENHRY and CDR2 SYGVKD. The source of the sample is a study of blood T cell repertoires in COVID-19. The overall study: Sites in the United States, Italy and Spain provided acute and convalescent COVID-19 samples.

Sequenced by immunoSEQ multiplex PCR; TCRdb stores in-frame clones only, minus some. This sample carries roughly 43,000 clones, 86% of them seen once, and the ten largest clones take about 7.7%. The chain links TRBV10-3 to TRBJ2-7; a possible D gene is TRBD2 (6 bases). The receptor comes from a man aged 60-69 years with active COVID-19. Source material: peripheral blood. The CDR3 loop reads CASGDFQWEQYF. In DNA form, the CDR3 reads TGTGCCAGCGGGGACTTTCAATGGGAGCAGTACTTC.